These T cell receptor beta chains were read from a single sample in a study of blood T cell repertoires in COVID-19. Sequencing used immunoSEQ multiplex PCR; TCRdb keeps in-frame clones, though not all of them. The top ten hold less than 5% of the sample, which has some 130,000 clones, roughly nine tenths seen once. Input material: peripheral blood. The receptor set was obtained from a man in his sixties with COVID-19, enrolled during active disease. CDR3s include the opening cysteine and the closing phenylalanine or tryptophan. Fields, in order: D gene, V gene, J gene, clone size, CDR3 protein, CDR3 DNA. D genes are given only for firm matches. Only some rows state a clone size, as once, few, many or a class for expanded clones.

TRBD1	TRBV27	TRBJ1-4	.	CASSLLGQGSGGLFF	TGTGCCAGCAGCCTGCTGGGACAGGGGAGCGGGGGACTGTTTTTT
TRBD1	TRBV11-3	TRBJ2-1	once	CASSLEGQGVEQFF	TGTGCCAGCAGCTTAGAGGGACAGGGTGTTGAGCAGTTCTTC
TRBD1	TRBV27	TRBJ1-1	.	CASSPGQADSQGHMNTEAFF	TGTGCCAGCAGTCCCGGACAGGCCGACTCCCAAGGTCATATGAACACTGAAGCTTTCTTT
.	TRBV18	TRBJ1-5	.	CASSPQNSNQPQHF	TGTGCCAGCTCACCTCAGAATAGCAATCAGCCCCAGCATTTT
TRBD1	TRBV19	TRBJ2-7	.	CASSEGQGGFYEQYF	TGTGCCAGTAGCGAGGGACAGGGCGGCTTCTACGAGCAGTACTTC
TRBD1	TRBV30	TRBJ1-1	.	CAWSVNRGNTEAFF	TGTGCCTGGAGTGTAAACAGGGGGAACACTGAAGCTTTCTTT
TRBD2	TRBV6-2/TRBV6-3	TRBJ2-5	.	CASSLLAAQETQYF	TGTGCCAGCAGTTTGCTAGCGGCCCAAGAGACCCAGTACTTC
.	TRBV7-9	TRBJ2-7	.	CASSLEDITTGNEQYF	TGTGCCAGCAGCTTAGAAGATATAACCACGGGGAACGAGCAGTACTTC
.	TRBV24-1	TRBJ2-4	.	CATSKTGRIQYF	TGTGCCACCAGTAAGACAGGGAGGATTCAGTACTTC
.	TRBV11-2	TRBJ1-2	few	CASSLDTGYSYTF	TGTGCCAGCAGCTTAGATACAGGGTATAGCTACACCTTC
TRBD2	TRBV24-1	TRBJ2-1	.	CATSDSSGRTDNEQFF	TGTGCCACCAGTGATTCCAGCGGGAGAACGGACAATGAGCAGTTCTTC
TRBD1	TRBV7-9	TRBJ2-1	.	CASSLTGEYNEQFF	TGTGCCAGCAGCTTGACAGGGGAGTACAATGAGCAGTTCTTC
.	TRBV19	TRBJ1-6	.	CASSIRQDNSPLHF	TGTGCCAGTAGTATACGACAGGATAATTCACCCCTCCACTTT
.	TRBV20-1	TRBJ1-1	.	CSAYRVPEAFF	TGCAGTGCTTACAGGGTACCCGAGGCTTTCTTT
.	TRBV28	TRBJ2-3	.	CASTRGTDTQYF	TGTGCCAGCACCAGGGGCACAGATACGCAGTATTTT
.	TRBV2	TRBJ1-5	.	CASSGGSQGGDQPQHF	TGTGCCAGCAGTGGGGGATCACAGGGTGGAGATCAGCCCCAGCATTTT
TRBD2	TRBV30	TRBJ2-7	.	CAWSELAGVVYSLPYEQYF	TGTGCCTGGAGTGAACTAGCGGGAGTAGTGTACTCCCTCCCCTACGAGCAGTACTTC
TRBD1	TRBV28	TRBJ1-5	.	CASRKSDRGPHQPQHF	TGTGCCAGCAGGAAATCGGACAGGGGGCCCCATCAGCCCCAGCATTTT
.	TRBV9	TRBJ1-4	.	CASSVTPTNEKLFF	TGTGCCAGCAGCGTAACACCTACTAATGAAAAACTGTTTTTT
TRBD2	TRBV6-5	TRBJ2-5	.	CASRKGLAAQETQYF	TGTGCCAGCAGGAAAGGACTAGCGGCACAAGAGACCCAGTACTTC